The T cell receptor (beta chain) under discussion was sequenced for a study of neurological immune-mediated disorders. Study-level findings and limits: Because no CDR3 amino acid sequences were shared across subjects by expanded clones, private repertoires were suggested in all groups.

CDR3 length: 15 amino acids. Trimming at V came to 4 bases and at J to 4 bases, leaving 4 bases not matched to a gene. The V gene's germline CDR1 is SGHVS and CDR2 FNYEAQ. In this sample, this clonotype turned up many times. Antigen specificity is unknown. Synthesis of cDNA was performed by 5'RACE using 10-nucleotide random UMIs. TCRdb itself ran the 5' RACE reads through MiXCR, one entry per CDR3 protein. Of tens of thousands of distinct CDR3 sequences in the sample, around 3.8% are singletons; the top ten hold 1.9%. The receptor was derived from a woman aged 40 to 49 with multiple sclerosis. The chain has TRBV7-6 and TRBJ1-4, with 9 bases fitting TRBD1. Source material: CD4+ T cells from blood. DNA of the CDR3: TGTGCCAGCAGCTCGACAGGGGGTAGTAATGAAAAACTGTTTTTT. Translated: CASSSTGGSNEKLFF.